This passage covers 20 T cell receptor beta chains from one sample sequenced in a study of OX40 agonist ivuxolimab in advanced cancers. TCRdb's table, derived via immunoSEQ multiplex PCR, lists solely in-frame clones and lacks some. This sample yields 32,000 or so clones, of which roughly 79% are seen a single time; around 20% belongs to the top ten. The specimen comprised CD4+ or CD8+ T cells sorted from blood, sampled in a trial of the OX40 agonist ivuxolimab. The receptors here all came from an adult with an advanced solid tumor such as melanoma, head and neck, liver or kidney cancer.

This sequence joins TRBV11-2 and TRBJ2-3, with D possibly being TRBD2 (5 bases). V gave up 4 bases and J gave up 1 base, with 9 bases separating them. The CDR3 is 14 amino acids. Looked up from germline, CDR1 is SGHAT and CDR2 is FQNNGV. Written as DNA, the CDR3 is TGTGCCAGCAGCTCCGGACTGGGCACAGATACGCAGTATTTT. It translates to CASSSGLGTDTQYF.

The rearrangement joins TRBV4-1 to TRBJ1-1; 9 nucleotides align to TRBD1. This CDR3 has 18 amino acids. The germline V gene encodes CDR1 MGHRA and CDR2 YSYEKL. V lost 7 bases to trimming and J lost 3 bases; unmatched junction nucleotides: 18. CDR3 in amino acids: CASTSLPGTGRRDTEAFF. The CDR3 DNA is TGCGCCAGCACCAGTCTACCCGGGACAGGGAGGCGGGACACTGAAGCTTTCTTT.

This clone showed up just a few times. The rearrangement links TRBV5-1 to TRBJ2-6; D remains ambiguous. The V gene lost 7 bases and the J gene lost 0 bases, with 11 bases spanning the gap. Germline V gives CDR1 SGHRS, CDR2 YFSETQ. The CDR3 covers 15 residues. CDR3: CASGMNPSGANVLTF. Written as DNA, the CDR3 is TGCGCCAGCGGCATGAATCCCTCTGGGGCCAACGTCCTGACTTTC. Looking up the rest from reference TRBV5-1 and TRBJ2-6 gives the full variable domain: KAGVTQTPRYLIKTRGQQVTLSCSPISGHRSVSWYQQTPGQGLQFLFEYFSETQRNKGNFPGRFSGRQFSNSRSEMNVSTLELGDSALYLCASGMNPSGANVLTFGAGSRLTVL.

The CDR3 nucleotides read TGTGCCAGCAGATTAGAGGGGGCGAACACTGAAGCTTTCTTT. This sequence encodes CASRLEGANTEAFF. The gene calls are TRBV27 and TRBJ1-1; 7 bases are a match to TRBD1. Unmatched junction bases numbered 5, after V lost 6 bases and J lost 1 base. CDR3 length equals 14 residues. Looked up from germline, CDR1 is MNHEY and CDR2 is SMNVEV (reference sequence).

This chain connects TRBV9 to TRBJ2-2; 7 nucleotides agree with TRBD2. The CDR3 runs 19 residues. CDR1 SGDLS and CDR2 YYNGEE come from the germline V gene. Trimming cost V 0 bases and J 5 bases; bases outside gene matches: 16. The CDR3 protein is CASSVEPTGGFGRTGELFF. CDR3 coding DNA: TGTGCCAGCAGCGTAGAACCTACCGGGGGATTCGGGAGGACCGGGGAGCTGTTTTTT.

This chain links TRBV6-5 with TRBJ2-7; no firm D call. V shed 2 bases and J shed 2 bases, with 7 bases lying between them. Germline V CDR1 and CDR2: MNHEY, SVGAGI. The CDR3 is 13 residues long. The CDR3 sequence: CASSYGEPYEQYF. The CDR3 DNA sequence: TGTGCCAGCAGTTACGGGGAACCCTACGAGCAGTACTTC.

The chain couples TRBV6-5 to TRBJ2-6, with TRBD1 identical over 7 bases. The germline gives CDR1 MNHEY, CDR2 SVGAGI. This CDR3 has 15 residues. Trimming removed 5 bases from V and 4 bases from J; junction bases left unmatched: 5. This chain's CDR3 is CASSPTGAGANVLTF. The CDR3, as DNA: TGTGCCAGCAGTCCAACAGGGGCCGGGGCCAACGTCCTGACTTTC.

This clone came up a few times. The J gene is TRBJ2-7, the V gene TRBV11-3; 8 bases fit TRBD1. The CDR3 has 15 amino acids. Looked up from germline, CDR1 is SGHNT and CDR2 is YENEEA. Trimming cost V 5 bases and J 0 bases; bases outside gene matches: 6. The CDR3 is CASSPRDRISYEQYF. As DNA, the CDR3 is TGTGCCAGCAGCCCGCGGGACAGGATCTCCTACGAGCAGTACTTC.

The chain links TRBV29-1 to TRBJ2-3, with TRBD1 identical over 7 bases. The V segment lost 5 bases and the J segment 4 bases; nucleotides outside the gene matches: 6. The CDR3 consists of 13 residues. In germline, CDR1 is SQVTM, CDR2 ANQGSEA. CDR3 protein: CSVLRTGPDTQYF. Here the CDR3 DNA reads TGCAGCGTTCTACGGACAGGCCCAGATACGCAGTATTTT.

The chain joins TRBV19 to TRBJ2-1; TRBD1 matches at 10 bases. Germline CDR1 and CDR2: LNHDA and SQIVND (reference sequence). The V segment lost 7 bases and the J segment 5 bases; nucleotides outside the gene matches: 17. The CDR3 has 18 residues. In nucleotides, the CDR3 is TGTGCCAGTACTACAGGAGGGTTGGGGACAGGGGCTAACAATGAGCAGTTCTTC. This translates into CASTTGGLGTGANNEQFF.

This chain links TRBV11-1 with TRBJ2-5; the D is unclear. Germline CDR1 and CDR2: SGHAT and FQDESV (reference sequence). V was cut by 0 bases and J by 1 base, with 6 bases left in between. The CDR3 is 14 residues long. The CDR3 here is CASSLAAFQETQYF. The CDR3 nucleotides read TGTGCCAGCAGCTTAGCAGCTTTCCAAGAGACCCAGTACTTC.

The chain uses TRBV5-8 and TRBJ2-1, with TRBD2 identical over 13 bases. V lost 4 bases, J lost 4 bases, and 5 bases stayed unmatched. This CDR3 is built from 16 residues. CDR1 is SGHTS, CDR2 YDEGEE, per germline. The CDR3 region is CASSMGLAGRYNEQFF. Here the CDR3 DNA reads TGTGCCAGCAGCATGGGACTAGCGGGAAGATACAATGAGCAGTTCTTC.

The chain combines TRBV6-1 with TRBJ2-2; D may be TRBD1 or TRBD2 (5 bases each). CDR3 size: 15 residues. V lost 6 bases, J lost 6 bases, and 17 bases lay in between. The germline V gene encodes CDR1 MNHNS and CDR2 SASEGT. The CDR3 nucleotides read TGTGCCAGCAGACAGAGGGATACAGGACCCGGGGAGCTGTTTTTT. Translation: CASRQRDTGPGELFF.

The chain uses TRBV10-2 and TRBJ1-4; no clear D. CDR1 is WSHSY, CDR2 SAAADI, per germline. V was cut by 11 bases and J by 8 bases, with 18 bases left in between. The CDR3 runs to 13 residues. The CDR3 here is CAVEEAGGEKLFF. The CDR3 DNA reads as TGCGCCGTCGAGGAGGCCGGAGGCGAAAAACTGTTTTTT.

DNA for the CDR3: TGTGCCAGCAGTCGAGGACAGAACACTGAAGCTTTCTTT. It specifies CASSRGQNTEAFF. V is TRBV7-8 and J is TRBJ1-1, with a weak D call TRBD1 (5 bases). The CDR3 totals 13 residues. Trimming removed 6 bases from V and 1 base from J, with 9 bases in between. Per the germline V gene, CDR1 is SGHVS and CDR2 is FQNEAQ. The whole variable domain, remainder taken from reference TRBV7-8 and TRBJ1-1, is GAGVSQSPRYKVAKRGQDVALRCDPISGHVSLFWYQQALGQGPEFLTYFQNEAQLDKSGLPSDRFFAERPEGSVSTLKIQRTQQEDSAVYLCASSRGQNTEAFFGQGTRLTVV.

CDR3 nucleotides: TGCGCCAGCCAAAGGGACAGTCGGTACGAGCAGTACTTC. It is translated as CASQRDSRYEQYF. This sequence joins TRBV10-1 and TRBJ2-7, with TRBD1 identical over 7 bases. The CDR3 sequence is 13 residues long. The trim removed 8 bases at V and 4 bases at J, leaving 8 bases unmatched. Germline values: CDR1 WNHNN, CDR2 SYGVQD (reference sequence).

The V gene is TRBV7-9, the J gene TRBJ1-1; the D gene is possibly TRBD1 (5 bases). Trimming left V 5 bases short and J 5 bases short, with 18 bases between. The CDR3 length is 15 residues. Germline loops: CDR1 SEHNR, CDR2 FQNEAQ (reference sequence). The CDR3 DNA is TGTGCCAGCAGCCCACGGGACTCTCCCTTTACTGAAGCTTTCTTT. Translating gives CASSPRDSPFTEAFF.

The V and J genes are TRBV28 and TRBJ1-4; unclear D gene. Germline CDR1 and CDR2: MDHEN and SYDVKM. The V end was cut by 6 bases, the J end by 3 bases, with 11 bases between. This CDR3 comprises 14 residues. DNA of the CDR3: TGTGCCAGCAGGGAACCGGCGGCTAATGAAAAACTGTTTTTT. This sequence encodes CASREPAANEKLFF.

The V gene is TRBV6-5, the J gene TRBJ2-1; TRBD1 matches at 7 bases. V was pared by 5 bases and J by 1 base, with 5 bases of the junction left unmatched. Germline V CDR1 and CDR2: MNHEY, SVGAGI. There are 15 residues in the CDR3. CDR3 sequence (DNA): TGTGCCAGCAGTGGCAGGGGGTCGTCCTACAATGAGCAGTTCTTC. Its translation is CASSGRGSSYNEQFF.

The chain employs TRBV19 and TRBJ2-7; TRBD1 is a possible D gene (7 bases). Looked up from germline, CDR1 is LNHDA and CDR2 is SQIVND (reference sequence). V dropped 3 bases and J dropped 0 bases, with 12 bases sitting between them. The CDR3 is made up of 15 amino acids. CDR3 protein: CASSIAGQSSYEQYF. The CDR3 nucleotides are TGTGCCAGTAGTATCGCGGGACAGAGCTCCTACGAGCAGTACTTC.